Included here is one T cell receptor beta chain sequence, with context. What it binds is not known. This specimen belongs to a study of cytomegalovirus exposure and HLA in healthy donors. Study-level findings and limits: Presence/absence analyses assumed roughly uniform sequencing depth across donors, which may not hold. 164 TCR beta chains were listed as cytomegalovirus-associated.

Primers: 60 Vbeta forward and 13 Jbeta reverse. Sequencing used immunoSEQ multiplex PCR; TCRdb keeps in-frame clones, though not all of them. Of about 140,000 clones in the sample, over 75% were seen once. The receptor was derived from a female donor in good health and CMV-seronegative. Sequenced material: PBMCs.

CDR3 residues: CASSLHGWNTEAFF. In DNA, the CDR3 is TGTGCCAGCAGTCTACACGGGTGGAACACTGAAGCTTTCTTT. This chain joins TRBV6-4 and TRBJ1-1; D is unresolved. Germline CDR1 and CDR2: MRHNA and SNTAGT. Trimming cost V 5 bases and J 1 base, with 11 bases left between them. This CDR3 is built from 14 residues.